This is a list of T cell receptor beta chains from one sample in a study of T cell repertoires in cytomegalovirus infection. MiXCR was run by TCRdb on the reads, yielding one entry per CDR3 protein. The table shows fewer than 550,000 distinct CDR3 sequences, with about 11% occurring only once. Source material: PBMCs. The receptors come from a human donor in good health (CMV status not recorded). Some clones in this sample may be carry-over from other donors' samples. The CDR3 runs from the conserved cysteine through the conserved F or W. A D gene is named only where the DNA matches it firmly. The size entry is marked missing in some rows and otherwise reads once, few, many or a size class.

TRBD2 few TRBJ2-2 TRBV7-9 TGTGCCAGCAGCTTAGGCGGGAGGAGGACCGGGGAGCTGTTTTTT CASSLGGRRTGELFF
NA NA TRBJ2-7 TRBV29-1 TGCAGCGTTGAAACAGACTATTACTACGAGCAGTACTTC CSVETDYYYEQYF
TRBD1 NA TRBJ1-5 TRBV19 TGTGCCAGTCGGGACAGGGAGAGCCCAATCAGGCCCCAGCATTTT CASRDRESPIRPQHF
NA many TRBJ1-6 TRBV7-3 TGTGCCAGCAGCTTAAGTGGCGGGCGGAATTCACCCCTCCACTTT CASSLSGGRNSPLHF
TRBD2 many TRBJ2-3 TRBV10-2 TGCGCCAGCAAGGGACTAGCGGGTCCCACAGATACGCAGTATTTT CASKGLAGPTDTQYF
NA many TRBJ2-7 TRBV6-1 TGTGCCAGCAGTGAACTTCGGACAGGAGGGCGAGAGCAGTACTTC CASSELRTGGREQYF
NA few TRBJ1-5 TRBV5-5 TGTGCCAGCAGCTTGATGACGGAATACAATCAGCCCCAGCATTTT CASSLMTEYNQPQHF
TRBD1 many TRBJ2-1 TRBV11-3 TGTGCCAGCAGTCCCACAGGGGTTGAGCAGTTCTTC CASSPTGVEQFF
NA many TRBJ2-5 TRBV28 TGTGCCAGCAGCCGACTCCGGGGGACCCAGTACTTC CASSRLRGTQYF
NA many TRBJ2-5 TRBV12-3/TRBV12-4 TGTGCCAGCAGTCCCTACAGAAGGGGCCACCAAGAGACCCAGTACTTC CASSPYRRGHQETQYF
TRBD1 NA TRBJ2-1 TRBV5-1 TGCGCCAGCAGCTTGACCACAGGGGGCTCCTACAATGAGCAGTTCTTC CASSLTTGGSYNEQFF
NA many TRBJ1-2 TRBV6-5 TGTGCCAGCAGTTACTCGGGCAGGGAACGGTATGGCTACACCTTC CASSYSGRERYGYTF
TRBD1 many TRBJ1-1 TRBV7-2 TGTGCCAGCAGCCCCCAGGACAGGGCCACTGAAGCTTTCTTT CASSPQDRATEAFF
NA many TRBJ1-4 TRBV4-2 TGTGCCAGCAGCCAGAAACACTCGGACTACGGAAATGAAAAACTGTTTTTT CASSQKHSDYGNEKLFF
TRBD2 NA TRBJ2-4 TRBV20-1 TGCAGTGCTAGCGCTAGCGGGAGAGAACTAAACATTCAGTACTTC CSASASGRELNIQYF
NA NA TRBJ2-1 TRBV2 TGTGCCAGCAAGTCAGCGGTTGAGTCCTACAATGAGCAGTTCTTC CASKSAVESYNEQFF
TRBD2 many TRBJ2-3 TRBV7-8 TGTGCCAGCAGCTCCGGGGGGACAGATACGCAGTATTTT CASSSGGTDTQYF
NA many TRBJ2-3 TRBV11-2 TGTGCCAGCAGCTTCCGGGACTTGGGGGATACGCAGTATTTT CASSFRDLGDTQYF
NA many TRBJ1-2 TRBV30 TGTGCCTGGAGCACTCCGGGGAGGGATGGCTACACCTTC CAWSTPGRDGYTF
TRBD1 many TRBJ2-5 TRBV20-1 TGCAGTGCCTCCGACCCGGGACAGTTGTACCAAGAGACCCAGTACTTC CSASDPGQLYQETQYF
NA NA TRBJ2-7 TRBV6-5 TGTGCCAGCAGTTACCCGGGAGCGAACGAGCAGTACTTC CASSYPGANEQYF
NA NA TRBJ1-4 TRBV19 TGTGCCAGTAGCCGGAGTGGGGGCGCGATGGAAAAACTGTTTTTT CASSRSGGAMEKLFF
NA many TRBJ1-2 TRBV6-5 TGTGCCAGCAGCTCGGGGGGGGCGAGGTTTGGCTACACCTTC CASSSGGARFGYTF
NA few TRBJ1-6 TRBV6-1 TGTGCCAGCAGTGAACAATCTTGGCGGAGTTCACCCCTCCACTTT CASSEQSWRSSPLHF
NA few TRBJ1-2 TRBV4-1 TGCGCCAGCAGCCAACCCGGTGTCTATGGCTACACCTTC CASSQPGVYGYTF
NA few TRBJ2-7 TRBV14 TGTGCCAGCAGCCGTGGACAGTTTCACTACGAGCAGTACTTC CASSRGQFHYEQYF
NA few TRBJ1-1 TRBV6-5 TGTGCCAGCAGTAGATCGAACACTGAAGCTTTCTTT CASSRSNTEAFF
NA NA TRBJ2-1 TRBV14 TGTGCCAGCAGCTCATCCGGGCCGAACAATGAGCAGTTCTTC CASSSSGPNNEQFF
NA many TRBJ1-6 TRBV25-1 TGTGCCAGCAGCGACGGTGGCTCCTATAATTCACCCCTCCACTTT CASSDGGSYNSPLHF
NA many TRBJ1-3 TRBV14 TGTGCCAGCAGCGCCAGGGTCGGAGATCTCTTTGGAAACACCATATATTTT CASSARVGDLFGNTIYF
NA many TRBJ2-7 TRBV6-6 TGTGCCAGCAGTTACTCCCCCAGGCCCGGCGACGAGCAGTACTTC CASSYSPRPGDEQYF